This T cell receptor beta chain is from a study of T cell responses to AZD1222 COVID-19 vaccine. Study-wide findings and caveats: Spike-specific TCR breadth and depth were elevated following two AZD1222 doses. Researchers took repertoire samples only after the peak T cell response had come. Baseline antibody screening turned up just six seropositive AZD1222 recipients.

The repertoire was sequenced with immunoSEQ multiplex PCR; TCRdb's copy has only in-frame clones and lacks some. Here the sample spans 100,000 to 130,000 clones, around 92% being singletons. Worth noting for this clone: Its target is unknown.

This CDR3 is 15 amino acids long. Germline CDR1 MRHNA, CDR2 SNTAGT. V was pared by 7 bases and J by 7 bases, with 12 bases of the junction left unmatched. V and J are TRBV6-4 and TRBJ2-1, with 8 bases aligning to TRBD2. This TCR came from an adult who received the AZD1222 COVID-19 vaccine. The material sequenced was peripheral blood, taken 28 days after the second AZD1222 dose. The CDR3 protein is CASKGEAGAANEQFF. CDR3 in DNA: TGTGCCAGCAAGGGTGAAGCGGGGGCAGCGAATGAGCAGTTCTTC.